The source of this T cell receptor (beta chain) is a study of blood T cell repertoires in COVID-19. About the study: Samples of COVID-19 (acute and convalescent) were obtained from the United States, Italy and Spain. From T cells, B-cell-depleted T cells, or PBMCs came the material, which was cDNA or gDNA.

Looked up from germline, CDR1 is SGHAT and CDR2 is FQNNGV. V shed 3 bases, J shed 9 bases, and the junction held 7 bases outside the gene matches. The CDR3 length is 14 residues. Per the study methods: Quantification of nucleated cells was approximated via reference gene primer amplification. Libraries were prepared by immunoSEQ multiplex PCR; TCRdb keeps only in-frame clonotypes and omits some of them. The V and J calls and clone size come from that table; D and trimming were worked out from the DNA. There are 200,000 or so clones in the sample; 75% to 90% occur only once, and around 4.7% lies in the top ten.

Sequenced material: peripheral blood. The chain uses TRBV11-2 and TRBJ2-1, with 8 bases fitting TRBD2. The clonotype was recovered from a human donor in a cohort sampled during active COVID-19. CDR3 in amino acids: CASSLGSGKGEQFF. The CDR3 DNA follows: TGTGCCAGCAGCTTGGGTAGCGGGAAGGGTGAGCAGTTCTTC.